These T cell receptor beta chains were read from a single sample in a study of cytomegalovirus exposure and HLA in healthy donors. Generated by immunoSEQ multiplex PCR, the TCRdb table keeps only in-frame clones and is missing some. The repertoire holds some 130,000 clones, with roughly 72% as singletons. The material sequenced was PBMCs. These TCRs come from a male donor in good health and CMV-seronegative. Each CDR3 is given with its conserved first and last residue. The D gene is left open where the match is weak. Some rows have no size entry. The others give once, few or many, or a class for an expanded clone.

v_gene: TRBV2; d_gene: NA; abundance: NA; j_gene: TRBJ2-3; CDR3aa: CASSVEGLGTDTQYF; CDR3nt: TGTGCCAGCAGTGTGGAGGGGCTGGGGACAGATACGCAGTATTTT
v_gene: TRBV5-4; d_gene: NA; abundance: NA; j_gene: TRBJ2-6; CDR3aa: CASRPFTGSGANVLTF; CDR3nt: TGTGCCAGCAGGCCTTTTACAGGGTCTGGGGCCAACGTCCTGACTTTC
v_gene: TRBV7-3; d_gene: TRBD2; abundance: NA; j_gene: TRBJ2-3; CDR3aa: CASSLTLETSGRDTQYF; CDR3nt: TGTGCCAGCAGCTTAACGCTCGAGACTAGCGGGAGGGATACGCAGTATTTT
v_gene: TRBV7-9; d_gene: NA; abundance: NA; j_gene: TRBJ2-3; CDR3aa: CASSSSRTASTDTQYF; CDR3nt: TGTGCCAGCAGTTCAAGTCGTACCGCGAGCACAGATACGCAGTATTTT
v_gene: TRBV30; d_gene: TRBD1; abundance: NA; j_gene: TRBJ1-1; CDR3aa: CALTGVYGYTEAFF; CDR3nt: TGTGCCCTGACAGGGGTGTATGGTTACACTGAAGCTTTCTTT
v_gene: TRBV4-3; d_gene: TRBD1; abundance: few; j_gene: TRBJ1-1; CDR3aa: CASSHYRGDATEAFF; CDR3nt: TGCGCCAGCAGCCACTACAGGGGAGACGCCACTGAAGCTTTCTTT
v_gene: TRBV9; d_gene: TRBD1; abundance: NA; j_gene: TRBJ2-7; CDR3aa: CASSKWDSSYEQYF; CDR3nt: TGTGCCAGCAGCAAATGGGACAGCTCCTACGAGCAGTACTTC
v_gene: TRBV15; d_gene: NA; abundance: few; j_gene: TRBJ1-1; CDR3aa: CATSRDNIAGLEAFF; CDR3nt: TGTGCCACCAGCAGAGATAATATTGCAGGGCTTGAAGCTTTCTTT
v_gene: TRBV7-6; d_gene: NA; abundance: NA; j_gene: TRBJ1-6; CDR3aa: CASSLEWGRASPLHF; CDR3nt: TGTGCCAGCAGCTTAGAGTGGGGCAGGGCCTCACCCCTCCACTTT
v_gene: TRBV27; d_gene: TRBD1; abundance: NA; j_gene: TRBJ2-5; CDR3aa: CASSPGTGNPLGETQYF; CDR3nt: TGTGCCAGCAGTCCCGGGACAGGGAATCCACTTGGAGAGACCCAGTACTTC
v_gene: TRBV7-8; d_gene: NA; abundance: NA; j_gene: TRBJ1-1; CDR3aa: CASSLERGVLPGVGAFF; CDR3nt: TGTGCCAGCAGCTTAGAAAGAGGGGTCTTACCGGGAGTTGGGGCTTTCTTT
v_gene: TRBV18; d_gene: TRBD2; abundance: NA; j_gene: TRBJ2-1; CDR3aa: CASSDSGGSYNEQFF; CDR3nt: TGTGCCAGCTCGGATAGCGGGGGCTCCTACAATGAGCAGTTCTTC
v_gene: TRBV9; d_gene: TRBD2; abundance: NA; j_gene: TRBJ2-3; CDR3aa: CASTSGKNGIGDTQYF; CDR3nt: TGTGCCAGCACAAGCGGGAAGAATGGGATCGGAGATACGCAGTATTTT
v_gene: TRBV7-2; d_gene: NA; abundance: NA; j_gene: TRBJ2-5; CDR3aa: CASSLPGDISGETQYF; CDR3nt: TGTGCCAGCAGCTTACCAGGGGATATCTCGGGGGAGACCCAGTACTTC
v_gene: TRBV7-2; d_gene: TRBD2; abundance: few; j_gene: TRBJ2-3; CDR3aa: CASSSTSGRGTDTQYF; CDR3nt: TGTGCCAGCAGTTCGACTAGCGGGAGGGGGACAGATACGCAGTATTTT
v_gene: TRBV16; d_gene: TRBD1; abundance: few; j_gene: TRBJ1-1; CDR3aa: CASSQTRTGVRNTEAFF; CDR3nt: TGTGCCAGCAGCCAGACCCGGACAGGTGTTCGGAACACTGAAGCTTTCTTT
v_gene: TRBV4-1; d_gene: NA; abundance: NA; j_gene: TRBJ2-5; CDR3aa: CASSQELNSVSRQETQYF; CDR3nt: TGCGCCAGCAGCCAAGAATTAAATTCGGTTAGCCGTCAAGAGACCCAGTACTTC
v_gene: TRBV4-2; d_gene: TRBD2; abundance: NA; j_gene: TRBJ2-7; CDR3aa: CASSRGTSGGASSYEQYF; CDR3nt: TGTGCCAGCAGCCGCGGGACTAGCGGGGGGGCTAGCTCCTACGAGCAGTACTTC
v_gene: TRBV11-3; d_gene: NA; abundance: NA; j_gene: TRBJ2-3; CDR3aa: CASSLEGGADTQYF; CDR3nt: TGTGCCAGCAGCTTAGAGGGAGGTGCAGATACGCAGTATTTT
v_gene: TRBV30; d_gene: NA; abundance: NA; j_gene: TRBJ2-5; CDR3aa: CAWSPSRETQYF; CDR3nt: TGTGCCTGGAGTCCCTCTAGGGAGACCCAGTACTTC
v_gene: TRBV7-9; d_gene: NA; abundance: NA; j_gene: TRBJ1-6; CDR3aa: CASSLEKEANSPLHF; CDR3nt: TGTGCCAGCAGCTTAGAAAAAGAGGCTAATTCACCCCTCCACTTT
v_gene: TRBV19; d_gene: NA; abundance: few; j_gene: TRBJ1-1; CDR3aa: CASSPRAGVNTEAFF; CDR3nt: TGTGCCAGTAGTCCGCGGGCAGGTGTGAACACTGAAGCTTTCTTT
v_gene: TRBV27; d_gene: TRBD1; abundance: NA; j_gene: TRBJ1-1; CDR3aa: CASSLRRGTGGETEAFF; CDR3nt: TGTGCCAGCAGTTTAAGGCGGGGGACAGGGGGCGAAACTGAAGCTTTCTTT
v_gene: TRBV6-5; d_gene: TRBD1; abundance: once; j_gene: TRBJ1-2; CDR3aa: CASSRQGLDGYTF; CDR3nt: TGTGCCAGCAGTAGACAGGGTCTAGATGGCTACACCTTC
v_gene: TRBV19; d_gene: NA; abundance: NA; j_gene: TRBJ1-5; CDR3aa: CASSEQGSKQPQHF; CDR3nt: TGTGCCAGTTCGGAACAGGGAAGTAAACAGCCCCAGCATTTT
v_gene: TRBV5-6; d_gene: TRBD1; abundance: NA; j_gene: TRBJ2-7; CDR3aa: CASRDRGSYEQYF; CDR3nt: TGTGCCAGCAGGGACAGGGGGTCCTACGAGCAGTACTTC